The entry below gives a single T cell receptor (beta chain) sequence along with its context. Its antigen is currently unknown. The sample comes from a study of blood T cells in healthy people across ages. Across the study: About one barcoded beta molecule per two T cells was the capture yield of template switching. Study-level findings and limits: The lack of PBMC sorting stopped any conclusive naive versus antigen-experienced comparison.

Germline V CDR1 and CDR2: SQVTM, ANQGSEA. The CDR3 covers 12 residues. The germline V and J ends were trimmed by 2 bases and 2 bases, with 7 bases remaining between them. Primed by a sample-barcoded 5' primer and a J-beta primer mix, a second PCR proceeded for roughly 7 to 12 cycles. Every cDNA molecule carried a tag from a template-switch adaptor bearing 12 random nucleotides. TCRdb processed the 5' RACE reads anew with MiXCR; each CDR3 protein has one entry. The sample yields hundreds of thousands of distinct CDR3 sequences, 55% to 75% seen once. The TCR originated in a man aged 25-45 years in good health. The V gene is TRBV29-1, the J gene TRBJ2-7; D is ambiguous. Sequencing was done on a sample of blood. CDR3 sequence (DNA): TGCAGCGTTGAAATTGACACCTACGAGCAGTACTTC. Its translation: CSVEIDTYEQYF.